One sample yielded the 7 T cell receptor beta chains listed below, sequenced in a study of regulatory T cells in long-lasting Graves disease. Combining iRepertoire HTBI primers with Arm-PCR of CDR3 regions, the authors built TCR beta libraries. MiXCR, applied by TCRdb to the multiplex PCR reads, yields one record per CDR3 protein. There are about 290,000 distinct CDR3 sequences in the sample; 22% occur only once, and more than 50% lies in the top ten. Noted time point: persistent/refractory GD, antithyroid drugs over 5 years with positive TRAb. The authors made the TCR library using RNA they extracted from PBMCs. Material: peripheral blood mononuclear cells (PBMCs), obtained when the disease was refractory, from a patient treated with antithyroid drugs. These TCRs come from a female donor with Graves disease.

The sample holds a few counts of this clonotype. The rearrangement links TRBV20-1 to TRBJ2-1, with 9 bases that match TRBD2. CDR1 and CDR2 (germline): DFQATT, SNEGSKA (reference sequence). This CDR3 is built from 14 residues. The CDR3 here is CTSGAGGYHNEQFF. The CDR3 region has the DNA TGCACCTCTGGGGCGGGAGGGTACCACAATGAGCAGTTCTTC.

About this clonotype itself: A read error is likely, as this CDR3 ends without the conserved phenylalanine or tryptophan. The genes are TRBV18 and TRBJ2-7; 16 bases map to TRBD2. The CDR3 is 19 residues long. Germline V lookup: CDR1 KGHSH, CDR2 LQKENI. The J segment lost 7 bases and the V segment lost 5 bases, leaving 17 bases of the junction unmatched. The CDR3 loop reads CASSSLPGLAGGPDREQYS. CDR3 coding DNA: TGTGCCAGCTCATCTCTACCGGGACTAGCGGGAGGGCCCGATCGGGAGCAGTACTCC.

This chain links TRBV12-3 or TRBV12-4 with TRBJ2-7; 10 positions match TRBD1. Losses at the gene ends were 10 bases for V and 9 bases for J; bases not matched to a gene: 15. The CDR3 covers 14 residues. CDR3 sequence: CATARDRGSPWQYF. In DNA form, the CDR3 reads TGTGCCACTGCCCGGGACAGGGGATCCCCTTGGCAGTACTTC.

This clonotype showed up just a few times. The chain has TRBV20-1 and TRBJ1-6, with D unresolved. There are 13 residues in the CDR3. The V end was cut by 7 bases, the J end by 13 bases, with 20 bases between. Germline loops: CDR1 DFQATT, CDR2 SNEGSKA (reference sequence). CDR3 sequence: CSVRPQVSFPLHF. The CDR3 region has the DNA TGCAGTGTCAGACCCCAAGTTAGTTTCCCCCTCCACTTT.

The CDR3 protein is CASGTSGKYEQYF. The CDR3 DNA sequence: TGTGCCAGCGGGACTAGCGGGAAATACGAGCAGTACTTC. The chain is built from TRBV14 and TRBJ2-7, with 13 positions matching TRBD2. The CDR3 is 13 residues long. V dropped 8 bases and J dropped 4; count of bases not matched to a gene: 2. Germline loops: CDR1 SGHDN, CDR2 FVKESK.

The chain combines TRBV19 with TRBJ2-2; tentatively, D is TRBD1 (5 bases). Trimming pared 2 bases from V and 0 bases from J, leaving 19 bases between. The CDR3 extends over 19 amino acids. CDR1 and CDR2 (germline): LNHDA, SQIVND (reference sequence). As DNA, the CDR3 is TGTGCCAGTAGTATATCTCAGGGATCTGACCTCACGAACACCGGGGAGCTGTTTTTT. Protein sequence: CASSISQGSDLTNTGELFF.

The chain joins TRBV6-2 or TRBV6-3 to TRBJ2-1; D is possibly TRBD2 (8 bases). Trimming stripped 6 bases from V and 3 bases from J, with 18 bases between. Germline V gene data show CDR1 as MNHEY and CDR2 as SVGEGT. This CDR3 spans 16 amino acids. CDR3 sequence: CASSDGTAGVYNEQFF. DNA for the CDR3: TGTGCCAGCAGCGATGGGACAGCGGGAGTCTACAATGAGCAGTTCTTC.